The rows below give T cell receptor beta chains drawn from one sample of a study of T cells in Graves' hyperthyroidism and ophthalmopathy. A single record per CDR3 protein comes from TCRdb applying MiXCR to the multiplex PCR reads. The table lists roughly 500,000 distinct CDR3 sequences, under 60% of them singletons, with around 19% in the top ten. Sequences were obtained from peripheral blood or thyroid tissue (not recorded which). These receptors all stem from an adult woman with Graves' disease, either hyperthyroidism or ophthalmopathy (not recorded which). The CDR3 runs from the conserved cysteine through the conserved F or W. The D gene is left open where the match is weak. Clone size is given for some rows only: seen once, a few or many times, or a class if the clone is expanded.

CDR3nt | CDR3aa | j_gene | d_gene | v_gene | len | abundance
TGTGCCAGCAGCGAGATAGGGTTTGAGCAGTTCTTC | CASSEIGFEQFF | TRBJ2-1 | NA | TRBV5-4 | 12 | NA
TGCGCCAGCAGCTATCGGCGGGTTGAGAACACCGGGGAGCTGTTTTTT | CASSYRRVENTGELFF | TRBJ2-2 | NA | TRBV5-1 | 16 | many
TGTGCCAGCAGCCAGACGACGACAGGGTTGAGCCCCTACGAGCAGTACTTC | CASSQTTTGLSPYEQYF | TRBJ2-7 | TRBD1 | TRBV7-2 | 17 | many
TGTGCCAGCAGGGGGACAGACCAAGGGGAGACCCAGTACTTC | CASRGTDQGETQYF | TRBJ2-5 | TRBD1 | TRBV7-9 | 14 | many
TGCGCCAGCAGCTTGGGCACGGGAGAAGGCTACACCTTC | CASSLGTGEGYTF | TRBJ1-2 | NA | TRBV5-1 | 13 | NA
TGTGCCAGCAGCTTGGTCGCAGGACTGGGCTATGGCTACACCTTC | CASSLVAGLGYGYTF | TRBJ1-2 | NA | TRBV9 | 15 | NA
TGTGCCAGCAGTTCCGACAGCCGCGTCTATGGCTACACCTTC | CASSSDSRVYGYTF | TRBJ1-2 | NA | TRBV6-9 | 14 | NA
TGTGCCAGCAGCTTTACAGCAGTCGCGCAGTACTTC | CASSFTAVAQYF | TRBJ2-7 | NA | TRBV7-9 | 12 | many
TGTGCCAGCAGTGGAGAGCAGTTC | CASSGEQF | TRBJ1-2 | NA | TRBV2 | 8 | NA
TGTGCCAGCAGCCCGCGGAGTTGGGGCGGCTCCTACGAGCAGTACTTC | CASSPRSWGGSYEQYF | TRBJ2-7 | NA | TRBV5-4 | 16 | many
TGTGCCAGCAGCCGGTGGGCTAGCGGGATTGATACTGAAGCTTTCTTT | CASSRWASGIDTEAFF | TRBJ1-1 | NA | TRBV11-2 | 16 | NA
TGTGCCGGCAGCTTAGGTACGGTTACCTACGAGCAGTACTTC | CAGSLGTVTYEQYF | TRBJ2-7 | NA | TRBV7-3 | 14 | NA
TGTGCCATCAGTGGCCGCTACGAGGACAGGGACGAGCAGTACTTC | CAISGRYEDRDEQYF | TRBJ2-7 | TRBD1 | TRBV10-3 | 15 | NA
TGCAGCGCCGCCAATATGGGTTCGGGGTACGAGCAGTACTTC | CSAANMGSGYEQYF | TRBJ2-7 | NA | TRBV29-1 | 14 | few
TGCGCCAGCAGCCAGGGACCGACCGGGAACAATTCACCCCTCCACTTT | CASSQGPTGNNSPLHF | TRBJ1-6 | NA | TRBV4-1 | 16 | few
TGTGCCAGCAAGGGCGCCGGGGCCAACGTCCTGACTTTC | CASKGAGANVLTF | TRBJ2-6 | NA | TRBV9 | 13 | many
TGTGCCAGCACTCCGGTGTGGGGGCCCACTGAAGCTTTCTTT | CASTPVWGPTEAFF | TRBJ1-1 | NA | TRBV12-3/TRBV12-4 | 14 | NA
TGTGCCAGTAGTGCCGAGACTAGCGGGAGGGCCCAGCATTTT | CASSAETSGRAQHF | TRBJ1-5 | NA | TRBV19 | 14 | NA
TGTGCTAGTGAGGACCCGGGACTAGGAGAAGAGACCCAGTACTTC | CASEDPGLGEETQYF | TRBJ2-5 | TRBD2 | TRBV15 | 15 | NA
TGTGCCAGCAGCTCCAAAACCGGGACGGAATACGAGCAGTACTTC | CASSSKTGTEYEQYF | TRBJ2-7 | NA | TRBV7-6 | 15 | many
TGTGCCAGCAGCTGGGACAGCGGCATCTACGAGCAGTACTTC | CASSWDSGIYEQYF | TRBJ2-7 | TRBD1 | TRBV28 | 14 | few
TGCAGCGTACCATCCGGGACAGGGTTTCACACTGAAGCTTTCTTT | CSVPSGTGFHTEAFF | TRBJ1-1 | TRBD1 | TRBV29-1 | 15 | NA
TGTGCCAGTAGTATGCGGCTAGCTATGGCCAACGTCCTGACTTTC | CASSMRLAMANVLTF | TRBJ2-6 | NA | TRBV19 | 15 | NA
TGTGCCATCAGTGAGTCGACTGTGAACACTGAAGCTTTCTTT | CAISESTVNTEAFF | TRBJ1-1 | NA | TRBV10-3 | 14 | NA
TGCGCCAGCAGAGATTTGGGGTTATCCTACGAGCAGTACTTC | CASRDLGLSYEQYF | TRBJ2-7 | NA | TRBV5-1 | 14 | many
TGTGCCAGCAGTCCCCTTGGGGTTGGGTATGGCTACACCTTC | CASSPLGVGYGYTF | TRBJ1-2 | NA | TRBV28 | 14 | many
TGCAGTGCTAGAGCCCCGTGGAAGGACACTGAAGCTTTCTTT | CSARAPWKDTEAFF | TRBJ1-1 | NA | TRBV20-1 | 14 | many
TGCAGTGCCAACTTACCCCAAGCCGTCGGGTGGACCTACGAGCAGTACTTC | CSANLPQAVGWTYEQYF | TRBJ2-7 | NA | TRBV20-1 | 17 | many
TGTGCTGTCACTGACAGGGGGAACGCAGCTTTCTTT | CAVTDRGNAAFF | TRBJ1-1 | TRBD1 | TRBV15 | 12 | NA
TGTGCTAGAGAGCGTAGGGGAAACACCGGGGAGCTGTTTTTT | CARERRGNTGELFF | TRBJ2-2 | NA | TRBV7-7 | 14 | NA
TGTGCCAGCGATGGGGGTCAGCCCCAGCATTTT | CASDGGQPQHF | TRBJ1-5 | NA | TRBV28 | 11 | many
TGTGCCACCAGTGATCCTAGACTAGCGGACGACAATGAGCAGTTCTTC | CATSDPRLADDNEQFF | TRBJ2-1 | TRBD2 | TRBV24-1 | 16 | NA
TGTGCCATCAGTCGGTCGGCAGCCTCTGGGGCCAACGTCCTGACTTTC | CAISRSAASGANVLTF | TRBJ2-6 | NA | TRBV10-3 | 16 | NA
TGTGCCAGCAGTCACCGGGACAGGGTCTTCTCACCCCTCCACTTT | CASSHRDRVFSPLHF | TRBJ1-6 | TRBD1 | TRBV5-4 | 15 | once
TGTGCCAGCACCCTACAGGGGAGGACTGAAGCTTTCTTT | CASTLQGRTEAFF | TRBJ1-1 | TRBD1 | TRBV12-3/TRBV12-4 | 13 | many
TGTGCCAGCAGCTCCCGACGGTTCTATGGCTACACCTTC | CASSSRRFYGYTF | TRBJ1-2 | NA | TRBV11-2 | 13 | once
TGTGCCAGCAGCGCCGAGGCTAGCGGGAGACCCACCTACGAGCAGTACTTC | CASSAEASGRPTYEQYF | TRBJ2-7 | TRBD2 | TRBV12-3/TRBV12-4 | 17 | once
TGCGCCAGCAGCTGGGGCCACGTCCCCTACGAGCAGTACTTC | CASSWGHVPYEQYF | TRBJ2-7 | NA | TRBV5-1 | 14 | NA
TGTGCCAGCAGTTCGCCCCGGTCTGCAACTAATGAAAAACTGTTTTTT | CASSSPRSATNEKLFF | TRBJ1-4 | NA | TRBV6-5 | 16 | many
TGTGCCAGCAGCTTAAGGGGAGGGAACGGCTACACCTTC | CASSLRGGNGYTF | TRBJ1-2 | NA | TRBV7-3 | 13 | many
TGTGCCATCGGGGGACAGAGTACCTCACCCCTCCACTTT | CAIGGQSTSPLHF | TRBJ1-6 | TRBD1 | TRBV10-3 | 13 | NA
TGTGCCAGGTCCTTCAGGGCAGATACGCAGTATTTT | CARSFRADTQYF | TRBJ2-3 | NA | TRBV2 | 12 | NA
TGTGCCAGCTATTATACGGAGCCCCAGTATTTT | CASYYTEPQYF | TRBJ2-3 | NA | TRBV5-6 | 11 | once
TGTGCCATCAGTGGTGAGCGGGGAAACACCATATATTTT | CAISGERGNTIYF | TRBJ1-3 | NA | TRBV10-3 | 13 | NA
TGTGCCATCAGTGAAACCAGAGCCCACTATGGCTACACCTTC | CAISETRAHYGYTF | TRBJ1-2 | NA | TRBV10-3 | 14 | NA
TGCGCCAGCAGCCAAGAAGGCCCGGGAGGGGCCAACGTCCTGACTTTC | CASSQEGPGGANVLTF | TRBJ2-6 | NA | TRBV4-1 | 16 | many
TGTGCCAGCAGTGAGAGACAGAACAAAGAGACCCAGTACTTC | CASSERQNKETQYF | TRBJ2-5 | NA | TRBV2 | 14 | many
TGTGCCAGTAGGTCAAGGGAAGAGACCCAGTACTTC | CASRSREETQYF | TRBJ2-5 | NA | TRBV19 | 12 | NA
TGTGCCAGCTCATCCCCTACTAGCGGGAGGCACGAGCAGTACTTC | CASSSPTSGRHEQYF | TRBJ2-7 | TRBD2 | TRBV18 | 15 | few
TGTGCCAGCAGGCAAACAGGGGGCAGAGAGACCCAGTACTTC | CASRQTGGRETQYF | TRBJ2-5 | TRBD1 | TRBV7-2 | 14 | many
TGTGCCAGCAGCCCGTGGGGGCCGCAGCATTTT | CASSPWGPQHF | TRBJ1-5 | NA | TRBV7-8 | 11 | NA